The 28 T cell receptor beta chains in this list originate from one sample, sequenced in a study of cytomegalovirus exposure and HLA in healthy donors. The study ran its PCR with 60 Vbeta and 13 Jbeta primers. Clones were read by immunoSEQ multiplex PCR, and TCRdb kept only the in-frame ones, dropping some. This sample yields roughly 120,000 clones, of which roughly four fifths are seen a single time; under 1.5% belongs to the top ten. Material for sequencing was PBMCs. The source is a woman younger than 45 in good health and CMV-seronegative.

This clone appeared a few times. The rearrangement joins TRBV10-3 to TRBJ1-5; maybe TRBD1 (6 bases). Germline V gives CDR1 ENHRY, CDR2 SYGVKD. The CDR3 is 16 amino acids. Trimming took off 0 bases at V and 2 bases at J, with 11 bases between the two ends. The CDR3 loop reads CAISESWGGRNQPQHF. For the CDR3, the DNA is TGTGCCATCAGTGAGTCGTGGGGGGGCCGCAATCAGCCCCAGCATTTT.

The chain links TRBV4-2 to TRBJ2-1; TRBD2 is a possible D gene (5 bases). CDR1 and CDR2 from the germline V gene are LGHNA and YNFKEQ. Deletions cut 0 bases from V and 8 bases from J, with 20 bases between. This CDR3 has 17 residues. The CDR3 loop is CASSQDSRSELRDEQFF. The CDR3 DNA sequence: TGTGCCAGCAGCCAAGATTCTCGATCGGAGTTGAGGGATGAGCAGTTCTTC.

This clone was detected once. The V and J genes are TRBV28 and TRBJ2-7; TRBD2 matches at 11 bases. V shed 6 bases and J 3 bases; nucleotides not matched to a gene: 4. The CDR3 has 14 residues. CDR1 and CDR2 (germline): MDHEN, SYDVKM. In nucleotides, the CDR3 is TGTGCCAGCAGGACAGGGACTAGCGGCTACGAGCAGTACTTC. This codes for CASRTGTSGYEQYF.

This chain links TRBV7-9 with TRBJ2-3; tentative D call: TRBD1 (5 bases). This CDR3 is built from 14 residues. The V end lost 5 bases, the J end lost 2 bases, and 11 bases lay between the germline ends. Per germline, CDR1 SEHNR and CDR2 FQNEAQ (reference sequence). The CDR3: CASSPLDNTDTQYF. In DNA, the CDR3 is TGTGCCAGCAGCCCCCTGGACAACACAGATACGCAGTATTTT.

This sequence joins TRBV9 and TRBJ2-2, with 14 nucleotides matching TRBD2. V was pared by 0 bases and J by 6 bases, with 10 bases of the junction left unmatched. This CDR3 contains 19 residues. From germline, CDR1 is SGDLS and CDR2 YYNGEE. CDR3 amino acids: CASSVGRGLAGAFAGELFF. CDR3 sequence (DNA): TGTGCCAGCAGCGTAGGAAGGGGACTAGCGGGGGCATTCGCCGGGGAGCTGTTTTTT.

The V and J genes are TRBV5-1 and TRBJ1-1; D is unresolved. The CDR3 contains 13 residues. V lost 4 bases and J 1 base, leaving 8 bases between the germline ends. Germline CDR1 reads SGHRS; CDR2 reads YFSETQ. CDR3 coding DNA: TGCGCCAGCAGCAGTACACCGAACACTGAAGCTTTCTTT. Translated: CASSSTPNTEAFF.

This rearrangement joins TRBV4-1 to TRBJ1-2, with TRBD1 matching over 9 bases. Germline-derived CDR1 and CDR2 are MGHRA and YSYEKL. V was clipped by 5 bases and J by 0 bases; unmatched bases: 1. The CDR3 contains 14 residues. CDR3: CASSGQGPNYGYTF. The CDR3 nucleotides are TGCGCCAGCAGCGGACAGGGGCCTAACTATGGCTACACCTTC.

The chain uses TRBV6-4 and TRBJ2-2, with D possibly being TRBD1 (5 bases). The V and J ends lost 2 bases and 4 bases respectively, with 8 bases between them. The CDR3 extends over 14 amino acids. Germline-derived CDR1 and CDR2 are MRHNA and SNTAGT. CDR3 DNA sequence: TGTGCCAGCAGTGACGGGGCAGGCACCGGGGAGCTGTTTTTT. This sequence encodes CASSDGAGTGELFF.

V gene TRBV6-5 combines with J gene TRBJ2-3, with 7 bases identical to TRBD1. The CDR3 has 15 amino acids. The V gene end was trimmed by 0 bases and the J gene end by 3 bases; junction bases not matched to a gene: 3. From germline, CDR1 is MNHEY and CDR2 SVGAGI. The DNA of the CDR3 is TGTGCCAGCAGTTACTCAGGGACAGAGACAGATACGCAGTATTTT. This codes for CASSYSGTETDTQYF.

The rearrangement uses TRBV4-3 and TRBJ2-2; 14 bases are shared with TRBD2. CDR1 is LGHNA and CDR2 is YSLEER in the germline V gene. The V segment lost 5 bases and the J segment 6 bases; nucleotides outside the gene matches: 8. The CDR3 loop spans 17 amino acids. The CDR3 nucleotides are TGCGCCAGCAGCTCACCGACTAGCGGGAGGGCCTCCGGGGAGCTGTTTTTT. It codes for CASSSPTSGRASGELFF.

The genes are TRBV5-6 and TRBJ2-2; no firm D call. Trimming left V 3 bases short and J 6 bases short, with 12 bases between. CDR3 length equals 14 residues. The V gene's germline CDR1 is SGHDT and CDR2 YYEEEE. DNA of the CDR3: TGTGCCAGCAGCTCGAACCTACAGCCCGGGGAGCTGTTTTTT. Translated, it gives CASSSNLQPGELFF. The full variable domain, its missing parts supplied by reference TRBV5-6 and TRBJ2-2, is DAGVTQSPTHLIKTRGQQVTLRCSPKSGHDTVSWYQQALGQGPQFIFQYYEEEERQRGNFPDRFSGHQFPNYSSELNVNALLLGDSALYLCASSSNLQPGELFFGEGSRLTVL.

CDR3 sequence (DNA): TGTGCCAGCAGCGTAGCTCCCGAGGAGACCCAGTACTTC. It yields the protein CASSVAPEETQYF. This chain connects TRBV9 to TRBJ2-5; D is unresolved. CDR3 length: 13 residues. The germline gives CDR1 SGDLS, CDR2 YYNGEE. The V and J ends lost 0 bases and 5 bases respectively, with 8 bases between them.

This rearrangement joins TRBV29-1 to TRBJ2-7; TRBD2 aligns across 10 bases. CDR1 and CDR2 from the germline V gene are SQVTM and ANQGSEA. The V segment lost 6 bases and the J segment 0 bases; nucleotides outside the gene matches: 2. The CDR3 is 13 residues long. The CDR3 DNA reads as TGCAGCGTACGACTAGCGGGCTCCTACGAGCAGTACTTC. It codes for CSVRLAGSYEQYF.

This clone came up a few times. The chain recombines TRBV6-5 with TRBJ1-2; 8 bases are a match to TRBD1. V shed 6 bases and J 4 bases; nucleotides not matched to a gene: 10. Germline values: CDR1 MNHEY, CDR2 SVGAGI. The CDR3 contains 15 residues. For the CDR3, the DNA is TGTGCCAGCAGCTACCGGGACAGGAGCATCTATGGCTACACCTTC. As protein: CASSYRDRSIYGYTF.

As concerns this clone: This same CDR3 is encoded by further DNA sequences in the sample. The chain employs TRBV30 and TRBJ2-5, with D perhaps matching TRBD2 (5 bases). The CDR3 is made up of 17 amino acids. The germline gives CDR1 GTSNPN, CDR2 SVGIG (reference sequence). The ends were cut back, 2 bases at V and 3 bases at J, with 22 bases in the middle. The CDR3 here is CAWSLAGLSRVKETQYF. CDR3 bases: TGTGCCTGGAGTCTAGCAGGCCTAAGCCGGGTTAAAGAGACCCAGTACTTC.

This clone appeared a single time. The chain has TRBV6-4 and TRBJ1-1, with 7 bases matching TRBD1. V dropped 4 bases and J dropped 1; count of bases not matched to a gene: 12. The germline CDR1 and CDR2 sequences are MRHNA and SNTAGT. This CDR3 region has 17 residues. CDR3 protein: CASSGWGTATENTEAFF. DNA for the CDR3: TGTGCCAGCAGTGGCTGGGGGACAGCAACGGAGAACACTGAAGCTTTCTTT.

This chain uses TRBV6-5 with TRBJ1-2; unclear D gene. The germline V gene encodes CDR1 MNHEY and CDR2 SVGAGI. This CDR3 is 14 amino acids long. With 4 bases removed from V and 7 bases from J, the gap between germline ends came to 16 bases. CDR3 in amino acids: CASSFGESTAGYTF. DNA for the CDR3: TGTGCCAGCAGTTTCGGGGAGTCGACTGCTGGCTACACCTTC.

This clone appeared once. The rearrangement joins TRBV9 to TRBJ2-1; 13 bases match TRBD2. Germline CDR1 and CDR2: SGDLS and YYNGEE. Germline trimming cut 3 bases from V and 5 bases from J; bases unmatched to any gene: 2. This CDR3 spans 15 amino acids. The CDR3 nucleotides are TGTGCCAGCAGCGATACTAGCGGGGGGGACAATGAGCAGTTCTTC. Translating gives CASSDTSGGDNEQFF. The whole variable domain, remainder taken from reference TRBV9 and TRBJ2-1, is DSGVTQTPKHLITATGQRVTLRCSPRSGDLSVYWYQQSLDQGLQFLIQYYNGEERAKGNILERFSAQQFPDLHSELNLSSLELGDSALYFCASSDTSGGDNEQFFGPGTRLTVL.

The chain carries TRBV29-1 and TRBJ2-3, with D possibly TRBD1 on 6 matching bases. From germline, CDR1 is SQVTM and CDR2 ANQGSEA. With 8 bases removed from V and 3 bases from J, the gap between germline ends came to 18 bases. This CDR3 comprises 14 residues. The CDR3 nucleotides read TGCAGCATAATTCCAGGGGCGCAAACAGATACGCAGTATTTT. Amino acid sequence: CSIIPGAQTDTQYF.

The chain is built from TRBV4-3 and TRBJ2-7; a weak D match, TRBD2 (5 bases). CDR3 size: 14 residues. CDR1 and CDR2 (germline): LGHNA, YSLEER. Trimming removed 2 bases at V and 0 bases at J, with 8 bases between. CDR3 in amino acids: CASSQLTSSYEQYF. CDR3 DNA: TGCGCCAGCAGCCAATTAACTAGCTCCTACGAGCAGTACTTC.

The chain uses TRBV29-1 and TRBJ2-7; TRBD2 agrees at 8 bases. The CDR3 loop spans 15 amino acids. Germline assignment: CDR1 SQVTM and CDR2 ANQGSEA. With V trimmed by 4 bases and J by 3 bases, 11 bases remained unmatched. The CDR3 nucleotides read TGCAGCGTTGCTGCGGGAGGTGCGATCGTCTACGAGCAGTACTTC. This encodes CSVAAGGAIVYEQYF.

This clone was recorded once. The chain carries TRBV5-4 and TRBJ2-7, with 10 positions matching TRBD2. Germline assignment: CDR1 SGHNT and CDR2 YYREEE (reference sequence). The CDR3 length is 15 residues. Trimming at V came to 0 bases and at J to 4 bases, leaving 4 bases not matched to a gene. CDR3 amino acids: CASSLVGSGRYEQYF. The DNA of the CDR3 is TGTGCCAGCAGCTTGGTAGGTAGCGGGAGGTACGAGCAGTACTTC.

The chain's CDR3 is CASSQDLAGQGYEQYF. The DNA for the CDR3 is TGCGCCAGCAGCCAAGACCTTGCGGGACAGGGCTACGAGCAGTACTTC. The J gene is TRBJ2-7, the V gene TRBV4-1; the match to TRBD1 covers 9 bases. The germline CDR1 and CDR2 sequences are MGHRA and YSYEKL. This CDR3 has 16 residues. With 0 bases clipped from V and 3 bases from J, the junction kept 6 bases outside the gene matches.

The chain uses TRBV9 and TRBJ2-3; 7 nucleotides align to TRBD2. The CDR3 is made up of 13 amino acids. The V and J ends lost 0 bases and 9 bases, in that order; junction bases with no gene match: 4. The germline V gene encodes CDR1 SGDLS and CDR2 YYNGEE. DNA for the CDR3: TGTGCCAGCAGCGTAGTAAGCGGGGTGACGCAGTATTTT. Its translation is CASSVVSGVTQYF.

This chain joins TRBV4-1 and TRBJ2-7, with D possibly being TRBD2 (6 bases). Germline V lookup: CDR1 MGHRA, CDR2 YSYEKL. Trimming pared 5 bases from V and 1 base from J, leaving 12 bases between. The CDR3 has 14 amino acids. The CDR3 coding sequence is TGCGCCAGCAGCTTCGGGACTGAATCCTACGAGCAGTACTTC. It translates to CASSFGTESYEQYF.

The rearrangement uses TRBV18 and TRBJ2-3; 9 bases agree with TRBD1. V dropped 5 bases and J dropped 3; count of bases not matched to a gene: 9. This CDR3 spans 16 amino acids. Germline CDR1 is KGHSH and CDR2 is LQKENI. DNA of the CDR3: TGTGCCAGCTCATTTGGACAGGGGAGGAGAACAGATACGCAGTATTTT. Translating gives CASSFGQGRRTDTQYF.

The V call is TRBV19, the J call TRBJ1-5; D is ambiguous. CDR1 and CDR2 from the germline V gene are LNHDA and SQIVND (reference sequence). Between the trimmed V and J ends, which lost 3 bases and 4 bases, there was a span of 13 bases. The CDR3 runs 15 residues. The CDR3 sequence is CASSMRAVRNQPQHF. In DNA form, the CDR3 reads TGTGCCAGTAGTATGAGGGCAGTCCGGAATCAGCCCCAGCATTTT.

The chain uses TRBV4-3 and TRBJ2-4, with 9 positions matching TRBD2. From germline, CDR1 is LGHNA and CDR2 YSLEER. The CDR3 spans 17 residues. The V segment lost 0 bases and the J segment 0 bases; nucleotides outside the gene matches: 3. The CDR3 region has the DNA TGCGCCAGCAGCCAAGATATTAGCGGGAGAGCCAAAAACATTCAGTACTTC. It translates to CASSQDISGRAKNIQYF.